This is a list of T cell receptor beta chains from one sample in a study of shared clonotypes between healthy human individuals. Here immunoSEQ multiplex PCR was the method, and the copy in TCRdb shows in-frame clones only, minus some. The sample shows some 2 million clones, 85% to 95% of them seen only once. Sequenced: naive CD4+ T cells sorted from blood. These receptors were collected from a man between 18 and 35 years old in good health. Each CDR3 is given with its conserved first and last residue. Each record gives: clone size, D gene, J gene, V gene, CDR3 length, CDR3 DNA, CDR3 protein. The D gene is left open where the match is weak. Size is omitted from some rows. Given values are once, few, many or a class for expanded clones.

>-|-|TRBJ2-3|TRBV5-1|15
TGCGCCAGCAGCCCCGTAACGAGGGGCACAGATACGCAGTATTTT
CASSPVTRGTDTQYF
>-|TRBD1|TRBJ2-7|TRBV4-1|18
TGCGCCAGCAGCCAAGCCATGGGGGACAGGGGGATGTTCTACGAGCAGTACTTC
CASSQAMGDRGMFYEQYF
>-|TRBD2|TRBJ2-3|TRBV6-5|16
TGTGCCAGCAGTTCCCGTTTAGCGGGGGACACAGATACGCAGTATTTT
CASSSRLAGDTDTQYF
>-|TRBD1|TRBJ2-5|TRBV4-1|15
TGCGCCAGCAGCCCTTCCCAGGGACAGGGGGAGACCCAGTACTTC
CASSPSQGQGETQYF
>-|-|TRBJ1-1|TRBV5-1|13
TGCGCCAGCAGCTTTCAGAAGGACACTGAAGCTTTCTTT
CASSFQKDTEAFF
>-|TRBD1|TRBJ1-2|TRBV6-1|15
TGTGCCAGCAGTGTCACGGGACAGGGAGGCTATGGCTACACCTTC
CASSVTGQGGYGYTF
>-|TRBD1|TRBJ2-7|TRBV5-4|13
TGTGCCAGCAGCTCACCGGGACAGACGGGGCAGTACTTC
CASSSPGQTGQYF
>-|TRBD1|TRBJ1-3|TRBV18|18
TGTGCCAGCTCACTCCCGGGACAGGGGCCCAGCTCTGGAAACACCATATATTTT
CASSLPGQGPSSGNTIYF
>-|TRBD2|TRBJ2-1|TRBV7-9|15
TGTGCCAGCAGCGATCTAGCGGGGGGTGTCAATGAGCAGTTCTTC
CASSDLAGGVNEQFF
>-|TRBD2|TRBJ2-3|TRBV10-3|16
TGTGCCATCAGTGAGTTTGATCGGGGGGGCCAAGATACGCAGTATTTT
CAISEFDRGGQDTQYF
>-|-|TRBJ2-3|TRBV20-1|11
TGCAGTGCTCCGAGGGGTGATACGCAGTATTTT
CSAPRGDTQYF
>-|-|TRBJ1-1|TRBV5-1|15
TGCGCCAGCAGGGCGGCGGGAGGCATGAACACTGAAGCTTTCTTT
CASRAAGGMNTEAFF
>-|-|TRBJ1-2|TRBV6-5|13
TGTGCCACTTATAGAGGCCCAGGCTATGGCTACACCTTC
CATYRGPGYGYTF
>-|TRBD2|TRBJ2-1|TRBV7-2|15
TGTGCCAGCAGCTTAGTCACTAGCGGCACTAATGAGCAGTTCTTC
CASSLVTSGTNEQFF
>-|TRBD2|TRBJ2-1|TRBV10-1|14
TGCGCCAGCAGTTCCCGGGGGGGAGGGGATGAGCAGTTCTTC
CASSSRGGGDEQFF
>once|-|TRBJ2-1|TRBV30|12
TGTGCCTGGGGGGGGTCTCACAATGAGCAGTTCTTC
CAWGGSHNEQFF
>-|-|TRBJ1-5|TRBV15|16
TGTGCCACCCGACAGAGGGGACGGCAGAGCAATCAGCCCCAGCATTTT
CATRQRGRQSNQPQHF
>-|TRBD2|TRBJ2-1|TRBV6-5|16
TGTGCCAGCAGTTCCCTAGGCAGCGGGACCCGGAATGAGCAGTTCTTC
CASSSLGSGTRNEQFF